The rows below give T cell receptor beta chains drawn from one sample of a study of PD-L1 blockade in urothelial cancer. Sequencing was performed with immunoSEQ multiplex PCR; in TCRdb, only in-frame clones are kept and a portion is missing. The data contain tens of thousands of clones, more than 85% of them seen just once; the ten biggest clones take up roughly 10%. The sample here was PBMCs, taken around atezolizumab (anti-PD-L1) treatment. All receptors come from a man in his 60s with urothelial cancer. Each CDR3 is given with its conserved first and last residue. A D gene is named only where the DNA matches it firmly. The listing skips clone size in some rows; elsewhere it reads once, few, many or a size class.

>TRBJ2-7|TRBV7-2|-|-
CASSSSGTAYEQYF
TGTGCCAGCAGCAGTAGCGGGACAGCCTACGAGCAGTACTTC
>TRBJ2-5|TRBV4-2|TRBD2|-
CASSQEPGTSGKETQYF
TGTGCCAGCAGCCAAGAGCCCGGGACTAGCGGGAAAGAGACCCAGTACTTC
>TRBJ1-5|TRBV29-1|-|-
CSVVSGSNQPQHF
TGCAGCGTTGTATCAGGAAGCAATCAGCCCCAGCATTTT
>TRBJ2-2|TRBV27|-|-
CASRRGSVLPGELFF
TGTGCCAGCAGACGAGGAAGTGTTCTCCCCGGGGAGCTGTTTTTT
>TRBJ2-5|TRBV5-1|-|few
CASSLATGSPETQYF
TGCGCCAGCAGCTTGGCGACAGGATCCCCCGAGACCCAGTACTTC
>TRBJ2-5|TRBV7-8|-|-
CASSTDRKETQYF
TGTGCCAGCAGCACAGACAGAAAAGAGACCCAGTACTTC
>TRBJ2-1|TRBV7-2|TRBD2|-
CASRRRGGSSYNEQFF
TGTGCCAGCAGACGCCGCGGGGGGAGCTCCTACAATGAGCAGTTCTTC
>TRBJ2-6|TRBV2|TRBD1|-
CASSLHRGAGANVLTF
TGTGCCAGCAGTCTTCACAGGGGTGCTGGGGCCAACGTCCTGACTTTC
>TRBJ2-3|TRBV5-8|TRBD2|-
CASSLAGGINTDTQYF
TGTGCCAGCAGCTTGGCGGGGGGTATCAACACAGATACGCAGTATTTT
>TRBJ2-6|TRBV5-6|-|-
CASSLEALRSGANVLTF
TGTGCCAGCAGCTTGGAAGCACTTCGATCTGGGGCCAACGTCCTGACTTTC
>TRBJ2-7|TRBV9|TRBD2|-
CASSSRGEGSEQYF
TGTGCCAGCAGTTCCCGCGGGGAGGGTTCCGAGCAGTACTTC
>TRBJ2-1|TRBV29-1|-|-
CSVDPTGRNEQFF
TGCAGCGTTGACCCCACAGGTCGGAATGAGCAGTTCTTC
>TRBJ2-5|TRBV7-9|TRBD1|-
CASSPSGQGYETQYF
TGTGCCAGCAGCCCGAGTGGACAGGGGTACGAGACCCAGTACTTC
>TRBJ1-2|TRBV6-4|-|few
CASSDSEGGYGYTF
TGTGCCAGCAGTGACTCGGAGGGCGGCTATGGCTACACCTTC
>TRBJ2-5|TRBV29-1|-|once
CSGGWRQETQYF
TGCAGCGGGGGTTGGAGGCAAGAGACCCAGTACTTC
>TRBJ2-5|TRBV5-4|TRBD2|-
CASSLHGTSGGWETQYF
TGTGCCAGCAGCTTGCACGGTACTAGCGGGGGTTGGGAGACCCAGTACTTC
>TRBJ2-7|TRBV27|-|-
CASGASPATPGQYF
TGTGCCAGCGGGGCCTCCCCCGCCACGCCCGGGCAGTACTTC
>TRBJ2-3|TRBV5-1|TRBD1|-
CASSFPTGGLTDTQYF
TGCGCCAGCAGCTTCCCGACAGGGGGTCTGACAGATACGCAGTATTTT
>TRBJ2-2|TRBV19|-|-
CASRQSGGELFF
TGTGCCAGTAGGCAGTCAGGCGGGGAGCTGTTTTTT
>TRBJ2-7|TRBV6-1|-|-
CASESPFSYEQYF
TGTGCCAGCGAGTCACCGTTCTCCTACGAGCAGTACTTC
>TRBJ2-5|TRBV28|TRBD2|-
CASIGGGNPQETQYF
TGTGCCAGCATCGGGGGGGGGAACCCACAAGAGACCCAGTACTTC
>TRBJ2-7|TRBV7-9|TRBD1|once
CASSPFRDSYEQYF
TGTGCCAGCAGCCCGTTCCGGGACAGTTACGAGCAGTACTTC
>TRBJ1-2|TRBV20-1|-|few
CSARDKAGW
TGCAGTGCTAGAGATAAGGCAGGGTGG
>TRBJ2-6|TRBV4-3|TRBD2|-
CASSQGLAGGLAGANVLTF
TGCGCCAGCAGCCAAGGACTAGCGGGAGGCCTGGCTGGGGCCAACGTCCTGACTTTC
>TRBJ1-2|TRBV7-2|-|-
CASSLSGYGYTF
TGTGCCAGCAGCTTAAGCGGGTATGGCTACACCTTC
>TRBJ2-3|TRBV7-2|TRBD2|once
CASSFNSGGGADTQYF
TGTGCCAGCAGCTTCAATTCAGGCGGGGGGGCAGATACGCAGTATTTT
>TRBJ1-1|TRBV6-6|-|-
CATYGTEAFF
TGTGCCACTTACGGCACTGAAGCTTTCTTT
>TRBJ2-5|TRBV4-3|TRBD2|-
CASSQELAGGQETQYF
TGCGCCAGCAGCCAAGAGTTAGCGGGGGGGCAAGAGACCCAGTACTTC
>TRBJ2-7|TRBV27|-|once
CASSSHSGGSYEQYF
TGTGCCAGCAGTTCCCATAGCGGTGGCTCCTACGAGCAGTACTTC
>TRBJ2-7|TRBV11-2|-|-
CASSLDGGSYEQYF
TGTGCCAGCAGCCTGGACGGGGGAAGCTACGAGCAGTACTTC
>TRBJ1-2|TRBV5-1|-|-
CASSLNRNYGYTF
TGCGCCAGCAGCTTGAACAGAAACTATGGCTACACCTTC
>TRBJ2-5|TRBV7-3|-|-
CASSPSRAGGFQETQYF
TGTGCCAGCAGCCCGTCCAGGGCCGGGGGTTTTCAAGAGACCCAGTACTTC
>TRBJ2-7|TRBV19|TRBD1|-
CASRKGQGASEQYF
TGTGCCAGTAGGAAGGGACAGGGGGCGTCGGAGCAGTACTTC
>TRBJ1-6|TRBV19|-|-
CASSIMTDPNSPLHF
TGTGCCAGTAGTATAATGACAGACCCAAATTCACCCCTCCACTTT
>TRBJ1-5|TRBV15|TRBD1|-
CATSSPSGGGQPQHF
TGTGCCACCAGCAGCCCCTCAGGGGGCGGTCAGCCCCAGCATTTT
>TRBJ2-7|TRBV7-9|TRBD1|-
CASRADRDYEQYF
TGTGCCAGCAGGGCTGACAGGGACTACGAGCAGTACTTC
>TRBJ2-2|TRBV5-1|-|-
CASSENANTGELFF
TGCGCCAGCAGTGAGAACGCGAACACCGGGGAGCTGTTTTTT
>TRBJ1-2|TRBV30|TRBD1|-
CAWTRQGATVYGYTF
TGTGCCTGGACGAGACAGGGGGCGACTGTCTATGGCTACACCTTC
>TRBJ1-6|TRBV30|-|few
CAWTFLSPYNSPLHF
TGTGCCTGGACTTTCCTAAGTCCCTACAATTCACCCCTCCACTTT
>TRBJ1-2|TRBV7-9|TRBD1|-
CASTSTRQGSVYGYTF
TGTGCCAGCACCTCTACCCGACAGGGTAGTGTCTATGGCTACACCTTC
>TRBJ2-3|TRBV7-2|-|-
CASSLDSFTDTQYF
TGTGCCAGCAGCTTAGACAGCTTCACAGATACGCAGTATTTT
>TRBJ1-5|TRBV27|-|few
CASSLAGFSNQPQHF
TGTGCCAGCAGTTTAGCAGGGTTCAGCAATCAGCCCCAGCATTTT
>TRBJ1-5|TRBV28|-|-
CASRTLSNQPQHF
TGTGCCAGCAGAACTCTTAGCAATCAGCCCCAGCATTTT
>TRBJ2-2|TRBV30|-|-
CAWSYPPNTGELFF
TGTGCCTGGAGTTATCCTCCGAACACCGGGGAGCTGTTTTTT
>TRBJ1-3|TRBV18|TRBD1|once
CASSPSGGSGNTIYF
TGTGCCAGCTCACCTTCAGGGGGCTCTGGAAACACCATATATTTT
>TRBJ2-1|TRBV14|-|-
CASSQRGDITNEQFF
TGTGCCAGCAGCCAACGGGGGGACATTACCAATGAGCAGTTCTTC
>TRBJ2-4|TRBV18|-|-
CASSPGLNPRRTTIQYF
TGTGCCAGCTCACCAGGATTGAACCCCAGGAGGACGACCATTCAGTACTTC
>TRBJ2-5|TRBV19|-|-
CASSTRGETQYF
TGTGCCAGTAGTACAAGAGGGGAGACCCAGTACTTC
>TRBJ2-3|TRBV2|-|-
CASRLAPSTDTQYF
TGTGCCAGCAGGCTAGCACCGAGCACAGATACGCAGTATTTT
>TRBJ1-2|TRBV19|-|few
CASSTLGLRHNYGYTF
TGTGCCAGTAGTACATTGGGACTGCGGCATAACTATGGCTACACCTTC
>TRBJ1-4|TRBV5-1|-|-
CASSLVGVDEKLFF
TGCGCCAGCAGCTTGGTCGGGGTAGATGAAAAACTGTTTTTT
>TRBJ2-1|TRBV15|-|once
CATRPTGTRYNEQFF
TGTGCCACCAGGCCTACAGGGACGCGGTACAATGAGCAGTTCTTC